These 18 T cell receptor beta chains share one sample of origin, sequenced in a study of CD4 T cells in relation to SARS-CoV-2 and coronaviruses (dated by TCRdb to about 2021). Library generation was performed with the immunoSEQ multiplex PCR assay. TCRdb retrieved this table from immuneACCESS and kept in-frame rearrangements only. Not all clones are present; in checked studies, unresolved V genes account for under half, and no reason is known for the remainder. The sample table contains 20,000 to 25,000 clones; only one count was recorded for 60% to 80% of them. In total, the top ten clones hold roughly 12% of the sample. CD4+ T cells from unexposed donors were collected before the COVID-19 pandemic (2011-2018). After less than 13 days of culture, CD4+ T cells were isolated with the EasySep CD4+ T cell isolation kit. These receptors have no known antigen. Sequenced material: CD4+ T cells from PBMCs, cultured in vitro. The receptors stem from a human donor in good health.

The rearrangement links TRBV2 to TRBJ1-1, with TRBD1 matching 7 bases. Losses at the gene ends were 5 bases for V and 0 bases for J; bases not matched to a gene: 3. Germline lookup yields CDR1 SNHLY and CDR2 FYNNEI. The CDR3 length is 14 residues. This CDR3 is CASSLGQLNTEAFF. CDR3 nucleotides: TGTGCCAGCAGTTTGGGACAGTTGAACACTGAAGCTTTCTTT.

This clone was observed a few times. The chain uses TRBV2 and TRBJ1-1; D is perhaps TRBD1 (6 bases). CDR1 and CDR2 (germline): SNHLY, FYNNEI. Trimming removed 7 bases at V and 4 bases at J, with 13 bases between. The CDR3 runs to 13 residues. The CDR3: CASNRDGGTEAFF. The CDR3 nucleotides read TGTGCCAGCAACAGGGATGGAGGCACTGAAGCTTTCTTT.

The gene calls are TRBV6-5 and TRBJ1-1, with 7 nucleotides matching TRBD1. Losses at the gene ends were 2 bases for V and 3 bases for J; bases not matched to a gene: 3. The germline gives CDR1 MNHEY, CDR2 SVGAGI. The CDR3 runs to 14 residues. This CDR3 reads CASSYRGPDTEAFF. CDR3 bases: TGTGCCAGCAGTTACAGGGGGCCTGACACTGAAGCTTTCTTT.

This clone was counted a single time. The chain joins TRBV15 to TRBJ2-7; D unclear. The CDR3 has 14 amino acids. Germline CDR1 is LNHNV and CDR2 is YYDKDF (reference sequence). V was clipped by 1 base and J by 0 bases, with 7 bases between them. The CDR3 DNA reads TGTGCCACCAGCAGAGCCCGTGGCTCCTACGAGCAGTACTTC. Amino acid sequence: CATSRARGSYEQYF.

The gene calls are TRBV6-5 and TRBJ2-5; weak D call: TRBD1 (6 bases). V lost 6 bases, J lost 5 bases, and 13 bases lay in between. Germline CDR1 is MNHEY and CDR2 is SVGAGI. CDR3 length equals 13 residues. The CDR3 here is CASSRDIRETQYF. The CDR3 DNA sequence: TGTGCCAGCAGCAGGGACATAAGGGAGACCCAGTACTTC.

The rearrangement uses TRBV11-3 and TRBJ2-2; no clear D. Germline CDR1 SGHNT, CDR2 YENEEA. Trimming took off 5 bases at V and 4 bases at J, with 11 bases between the two ends. The CDR3 is 14 residues long. Here the CDR3 DNA reads TGTGCCAGCAGCCTAAGCCGGTTCACCGGGGAGCTGTTTTTT. It is translated as CASSLSRFTGELFF.

The chain recombines TRBV5-6 with TRBJ2-7, with TRBD2 identical over 10 bases. Germline CDR1 SGHDT, CDR2 YYEEEE. The CDR3 is 15 amino acids. V shed 4 bases, J shed 4 bases, and the junction held 8 bases outside the gene matches. The CDR3 DNA is TGTGCCAGCAGCCCACGGACTAGCGGACTGTACGAGCAGTACTTC. Protein: CASSPRTSGLYEQYF.

The chain employs TRBV19 and TRBJ2-7; TRBD1 matches 8 bases. The CDR3 contains 14 residues. Germline lookup yields CDR1 LNHDA and CDR2 SQIVND (reference sequence). V shed 4 bases and J 2 bases; nucleotides not matched to a gene: 4. Written as DNA, the CDR3 is TGTGCCAGTAGTAGACAGGGGAAAACCTACGAGCAGTACTTC. It encodes CASSRQGKTYEQYF.

The V and J genes are TRBV6-5 and TRBJ1-1; 8 bases line up with TRBD1. Unmatched junction bases numbered 10, after V lost 8 bases and J lost 5 bases. CDR3 size: 14 residues. CDR1 and CDR2 from the germline V gene are MNHEY and SVGAGI. Here the CDR3 DNA reads TGTGCCAGCGCTGGACAGGGAGGGAAGACTGAAGCTTTCTTT. Its translation is CASAGQGGKTEAFF.

The rearrangement links TRBV3-1 (or the pseudogene TRBV3-2) to TRBJ2-7, with D perhaps TRBD2 (5 bases). This CDR3 is 14 amino acids long. Per germline, CDR1 LGHDT and CDR2 YNNKEL (reference sequence). Trimming stripped 2 bases from V and 6 bases from J, with 14 bases between. The CDR3 DNA sequence: TGTGCCAGCAGCCAAACTAGGGCGTTAAGCGAGCAGTACTTC. Protein: CASSQTRALSEQYF.

The rearrangement links TRBV30 to TRBJ1-5; perhaps TRBD1 as D (5 bases). Per germline, CDR1 GTSNPN and CDR2 SVGIG (reference sequence). The CDR3 spans 15 residues. V shed 3 bases and J shed 7 bases, with 19 bases lying between them. The CDR3 is CAWSPGDSVGQPQHF. The CDR3 nucleotides are TGTGCCTGGAGCCCCGGAGACAGTGTAGGACAGCCCCAGCATTTT.

The rearrangement joins TRBV28 to TRBJ2-2; D is uncertain. V gave up 6 bases and J gave up 4 bases, with 15 bases separating them. The CDR3 runs 15 residues. CDR1 and CDR2 from the germline V gene are MDHEN and SYDVKM. The CDR3 DNA reads as TGTGCCAGCAGGGAGTCCCTATACACCACCGGGGAGCTGTTTTTT. Translating it yields CASRESLYTTGELFF.

This clone was counted only a few times. The chain has TRBV24-1 and TRBJ2-1; 9 bases map to TRBD2. The CDR3 extends over 12 amino acids. CDR1 and CDR2 (germline): KGHDR, SFDVKD. The V segment lost 10 bases and the J segment 5 bases; nucleotides outside the gene matches: 2. The CDR3 coding sequence is TGTGCCACAGCGGGAGGAGACAATGAGCAGTTCTTC. This codes for CATAGGDNEQFF.

This clone appeared a few times. V gene TRBV2 combines with J gene TRBJ1-6; TRBD1 aligns across 10 bases. The germline V gene encodes CDR1 SNHLY and CDR2 FYNNEI. The CDR3 runs 14 residues. V dropped 11 bases and J dropped 10; count of bases not matched to a gene: 11. The CDR3 DNA reads as TGTGCCGGAAAGACAGGGGGCGAATGGTCACCCCTCCACTTT. Its protein product is CAGKTGGEWSPLHF.

The chain links TRBV30 to TRBJ2-3, with a weak D call TRBD1 (5 bases). V was clipped by 4 bases and J by 2 bases, with 10 bases between them. In germline, CDR1 is GTSNPN, CDR2 SVGIG (reference sequence). The CDR3 is 13 residues long. The CDR3 loop is CAWNTGFTDTQYF. In DNA, the CDR3 is TGTGCCTGGAATACAGGTTTCACAGATACGCAGTATTTT.

V is TRBV19 and J is TRBJ2-5; TRBD1 matches 8 bases. This CDR3 has 12 amino acids. The J segment lost 1 base and the V segment lost 10 bases, leaving 2 bases of the junction unmatched. Per the germline V gene, CDR1 is LNHDA and CDR2 is SQIVND (reference sequence). The CDR3 coding sequence is TGTGCCACAGGGGGCTTCCAAGAGACCCAGTACTTC. It yields the protein CATGGFQETQYF.

This chain uses TRBV5-1 with TRBJ1-1, with 7 bases fitting TRBD1. The CDR3 consists of 15 residues. V lost 3 bases, J lost 2 bases, and 7 bases stayed unmatched. CDR1 is SGHRS, CDR2 YFSETQ, per germline. CDR3 region: CASSSSGTANTEAFF. In DNA form, the CDR3 reads TGCGCCAGCAGCTCGTCCGGGACAGCAAACACTGAAGCTTTCTTT.

The chain recombines TRBV5-6 with TRBJ1-2, with 8 bases matching TRBD1. Germline CDR1 and CDR2: SGHDT and YYEEEE. The J segment lost 5 bases and the V segment lost 2 bases, leaving 8 bases of the junction unmatched. The CDR3 runs 15 residues. The CDR3 nucleotides read TGTGCCAGCAGCTTTGGACAGGGTGGGAGGTATGGCTACACCTTC. Amino acids: CASSFGQGGRYGYTF.